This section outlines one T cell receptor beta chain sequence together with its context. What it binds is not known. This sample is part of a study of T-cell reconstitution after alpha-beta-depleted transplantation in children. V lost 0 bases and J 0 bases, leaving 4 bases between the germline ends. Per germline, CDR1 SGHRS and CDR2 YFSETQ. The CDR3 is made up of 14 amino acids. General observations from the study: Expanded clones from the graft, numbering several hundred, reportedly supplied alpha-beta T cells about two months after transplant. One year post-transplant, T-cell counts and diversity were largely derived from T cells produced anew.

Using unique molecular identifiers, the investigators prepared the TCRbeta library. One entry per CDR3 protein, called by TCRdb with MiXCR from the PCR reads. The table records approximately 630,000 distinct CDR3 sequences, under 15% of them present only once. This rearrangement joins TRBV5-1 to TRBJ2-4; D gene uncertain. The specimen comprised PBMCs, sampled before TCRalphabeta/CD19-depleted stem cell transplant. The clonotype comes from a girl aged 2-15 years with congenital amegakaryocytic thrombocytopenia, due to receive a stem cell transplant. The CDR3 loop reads CASSLALAKNIQYF. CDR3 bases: TGCGCCAGCAGCTTGGCGCTAGCCAAAAACATTCAGTACTTC.